These 29 T cell receptor beta chains were sequenced from one sample in a study of blood T cells in healthy people across ages. PCR was performed a second time for roughly 7 to 11 cycles using a sample-barcoded 5' primer and a J-beta primer mix. TCRdb re-called the 5' RACE reads through MiXCR, storing one row per CDR3 protein. The sample comprises around 790,000 distinct CDR3 sequences, 44% of which are singletons, and roughly 19% rests with the top ten. The sequenced material came from blood. The receptors derive from a man aged 55 to 70 in good health.

The sample holds a few counts of this clonotype. The chain couples TRBV3-1 to TRBJ2-7; tentative D call: TRBD2 (6 bases). Germline CDR1 and CDR2: LGHDT and YNNKEL (reference sequence). Deletions cut 4 bases from V and 0 bases from J, with 10 bases between. CDR3 length: 14 amino acids. The DNA of the CDR3 is TGTGCCAGCAGCCCCCACGGGAGCTCCTACGAGCAGTACTTC. Translating it yields CASSPHGSSYEQYF.

The chain's CDR3 is CASSNSPTWGYTF. In DNA form, the CDR3 reads TGTGCCAGCAGCAACAGTCCCACATGGGGCTACACCTTC. This chain uses TRBV7-2 with TRBJ1-2; D remains unclear. The germline CDR1 and CDR2 sequences are SGHTA and FQGNSA. V lost 5 bases and J lost 8, with 15 bases in between. This CDR3 is 13 amino acids long.

This clonotype turned up a few times. The gene calls are TRBV5-1 and TRBJ2-5; 7 nucleotides match TRBD1. The V and J ends lost 7 bases and 4 bases, in that order; junction bases with no gene match: 10. CDR1 SGHRS and CDR2 YFSETQ come from the germline V gene. The CDR3 runs 14 residues. CDR3 loop: CASGWTGRGETQYF. The CDR3 nucleotides read TGCGCCAGCGGATGGACAGGACGAGGAGAGACCCAGTACTTC.

The CDR3, as DNA: TGTGCCAGCAGCGTAGGAGGGGGCCCTTCTTTTGAGCAGTACTTC. Amino acids: CASSVGGGPSFEQYF. The rearrangement uses TRBV9 and TRBJ2-4; 7 positions match TRBD1. Germline trimming cut 0 bases from V and 13 bases from J; bases unmatched to any gene: 13. The CDR3 covers 15 residues. Germline-derived CDR1 and CDR2 are SGDLS and YYNGEE.

The chain uses TRBV3-1 and TRBJ2-2; D possibly uses TRBD1 or TRBD2 (5 bases each). V gave up 4 bases and J gave up 8 bases, with 11 bases separating them. The CDR3 has 13 amino acids. Germline V CDR1 and CDR2: LGHDT, YNNKEL (reference sequence). The CDR3 sequence is CASSLQGPGELFF. Here the CDR3 DNA reads TGTGCCAGCAGCCTTCAGGGACCGGGGGAGCTGTTTTTT. Supplemented by reference TRBV3-1 and TRBJ2-2, the full variable domain reads DTAVSQTPKYLVTQMGNDKSIKCEQNLGHDTMYWYKQDSKKFLKIMFSYNNKELIINETVPNRFSPKSPDKAHLNLHINSLELGDSAVYFCASSLQGPGELFFGEGSRLTVL.

This clonotype was picked up a small number of times. The rearrangement uses TRBV7-9 and TRBJ2-5; no clear D gene. The CDR3 is 13 amino acids. From germline, CDR1 is SEHNR and CDR2 FQNEAQ (reference sequence). Trimming stripped 5 bases from V and 3 bases from J, with 10 bases between. The CDR3 is CASSQRSKETQYF. CDR3 sequence (DNA): TGTGCCAGCAGCCAACGGTCAAAAGAGACCCAGTACTTC.

This clonotype was seen a few times. The V call is TRBV20-1, the J call TRBJ2-7; no firm D call. Germline CDR1 reads DFQATT; CDR2 reads SNEGSKA (reference sequence). The CDR3 totals 12 residues. Between the trimmed V and J ends, which lost 4 bases and 3 bases, there was a span of 10 bases. CDR3 DNA sequence: TGCAGTGCTATTGCGGAGCTCTACGAGCAGTACTTC. Translating gives CSAIAELYEQYF.

The rearrangement uses TRBV6-5 and TRBJ2-7, with 11 bases aligning to TRBD2. Unmatched junction bases numbered 11, after V lost 1 base and J lost 0 bases. The CDR3 is 19 amino acids. Germline-derived CDR1 and CDR2 are MNHEY and SVGAGI. CDR3 region: CASSYFWASGGQTSYEQYF. DNA for the CDR3: TGTGCCAGCAGTTACTTCTGGGCTAGCGGGGGGCAAACCTCCTACGAGCAGTACTTC.

This clonotype occurred a few times. The rearrangement links TRBV6-2 or TRBV6-3 to TRBJ2-7; 9 bases are a match to TRBD2. Germline V CDR1 and CDR2: MNHEY, SVGEGT. After removal of 0 bases from V and 5 bases from J, the junction contained 11 bases not matched to a gene. The CDR3 is 17 residues long. Here the CDR3 reads CASSYSTSGPPADEQYF. The CDR3 coding sequence is TGTGCCAGCAGTTACTCAACTAGCGGGCCTCCCGCGGACGAGCAGTACTTC.

About this clonotype itself: Its ends do not fully match the called genes, so a read error is possible. The rearrangement links TRBV10-3 to TRBJ2-7; 12 nucleotides agree with TRBD2. Germline V gene sequence: CDR1 ENHRY, CDR2 SYGVKD. There are 15 residues in the CDR3. The CDR3 region is CALSVLAGGLGDQYF. The CDR3 region has the DNA TGTGCCCTCAGCGTACTAGCGGGGGGCTTGGGGGACCAGTACTTC.

This clonotype showed up just a few times. The J gene is TRBJ2-1, the V gene TRBV6-2 or TRBV6-3, with 7 bases identical to TRBD2. The CDR3 consists of 15 residues. V lost 6 bases, J lost 3 bases, and 8 bases stayed unmatched. CDR1 and CDR2 from the germline V gene are MNHEY and SVGEGT. The CDR3 coding sequence is TGTGCCAGCAGGGAACTAGCGTCATTCTACAATGAGCAGTTCTTC. Its translation: CASRELASFYNEQFF.

This clonotype was counted only a few times. The J gene is TRBJ1-5, the V gene TRBV12-3 or TRBV12-4, with TRBD1 matching 8 bases. V lost 5 bases and J lost 6; bases outside the gene matches: 12. The CDR3 consists of 16 residues. CDR3 DNA: TGTGCCAGCAGTCTTGGGGGGCAGGGGGCGGGTCAGCCCCAGCATTTT. It specifies CASSLGGQGAGQPQHF.

The chain is built from TRBV7-2 and TRBJ1-4, with D perhaps TRBD1 (5 bases). Germline assignment: CDR1 SGHTA and CDR2 FQGNSA. CDR3 length: 13 amino acids. V was shortened by 3 bases and J by 11 bases, with 13 bases between the two germline ends. For the CDR3, the DNA is TGTGCCAGCAGCTTGGAACAGGACACTAAACTGTTTTTT. Amino acid sequence: CASSLEQDTKLFF.

This clonotype occurred once. V gene TRBV12-3 or TRBV12-4 combines with J gene TRBJ1-2; 10 bases align to TRBD1. J lost 9 bases, V lost 6 bases, and 4 bases had no gene match. The CDR3 runs to 12 residues. CDR3 protein: CASSVGQGSYTF. DNA for the CDR3: TGTGCCAGCAGCGTGGGACAGGGGAGCTACACCTTC.

The chain joins TRBV2 to TRBJ2-4; 7 nucleotides line up with TRBD2. This CDR3 contains 14 residues. The V gene's germline CDR1 is SNHLY and CDR2 FYNNEI. J was trimmed by 7 bases and V by 3 bases; bases with no gene match: 6. CDR3 sequence (DNA): TGTGCCAGCAGTGATTGGGGGGGTGGGAACATTCAGTACTTC. This sequence encodes CASSDWGGGNIQYF.

This clonotype showed up just a few times. The rearrangement links TRBV10-3 to TRBJ2-7; 8 bases are a match to TRBD1. This CDR3 is built from 13 residues. The V and J ends lost 3 bases and 6 bases, in that order; junction bases with no gene match: 4. Germline values: CDR1 ENHRY, CDR2 SYGVKD. The CDR3 sequence: CAISDRGLSEQYF. The CDR3 DNA reads as TGTGCCATCAGTGACAGGGGGCTTAGCGAGCAGTACTTC.

This chain connects TRBV7-9 to TRBJ1-5; D possibly corresponds to TRBD1 (5 bases). Germline CDR1 is SEHNR and CDR2 is FQNEAQ (reference sequence). CDR3 length equals 13 residues. With 5 bases removed from V and 6 bases from J, the gap between germline ends came to 11 bases. The CDR3 region is CASSKGSGQPQHF. The CDR3 region has the DNA TGTGCCAGCAGCAAGGGGTCAGGTCAGCCCCAGCATTTT.

This clonotype has just one count. The chain uses TRBV28 and TRBJ1-4, with 8 bases fitting TRBD1. V lost 7 bases and J lost 4; bases outside the gene matches: 8. Per the germline V gene, CDR1 is MDHEN and CDR2 is SYDVKM. There are 15 residues in the CDR3. The chain's CDR3 is CASTARDRLNEKLFF. DNA of the CDR3: TGTGCCAGCACCGCCCGGGACAGGCTTAATGAAAAACTGTTTTTT.

The chain combines TRBV15 with TRBJ2-3, with 8 bases fitting TRBD1. The CDR3 is made up of 14 amino acids. The germline gives CDR1 LNHNV, CDR2 YYDKDF (reference sequence). V shed 4 bases, J shed 5 bases, and the junction held 5 bases outside the gene matches. CDR3 nucleotides: TGTGCCACCAGCACCGACAGGGGTGTAGATACGCAGTATTTT. Protein: CATSTDRGVDTQYF.

A few counts support this clonotype. The chain links TRBV20-1 to TRBJ2-1, with TRBD1 as a possible D gene (6 bases). The J call may be faulty, since TRBJ2-7 better matches the DNA end. The CDR3 is 11 residues long. Germline V gene sequence: CDR1 DFQATT, CDR2 SNEGSKA (reference sequence). The CDR3 sequence is CSARGNNEQYF. The CDR3, as DNA: TGCAGTGCCAGGGGAAACAATGAGCAGTACTTC.

The chain couples TRBV6-2 or TRBV6-3 to TRBJ1-1; TRBD1 might be the D (5 bases). Deletions cut 9 bases from V and 5 bases from J, with 22 bases between. This CDR3 spans 15 amino acids. CDR1 and CDR2 from the germline V gene are MNHEY and SVGEGT. The CDR3 is CASLAGGGRGTEAFF. The CDR3 region has the DNA TGTGCCAGTCTGGCGGGGGGAGGGAGAGGAACTGAAGCTTTCTTT.

The chain joins TRBV29-1 to TRBJ1-1; TRBD1 agrees at 7 bases. CDR1 and CDR2 from the germline V gene are SQVTM and ANQGSEA. The CDR3 extends over 14 amino acids. Unmatched junction bases numbered 8, after V lost 7 bases and J lost 0 bases. DNA for the CDR3: TGCAGCGCTGGCAGGGGGATCTTGAACACTGAAGCTTTCTTT. This sequence encodes CSAGRGILNTEAFF.

The chain has TRBV12-3 or TRBV12-4 and TRBJ2-7, with D possibly TRBD1 on 5 matching bases. V lost 6 bases, J lost 3 bases, and 12 bases lay in between. The CDR3 length is 13 residues. The chain's CDR3 is CASRRTLGYEQYF. The CDR3 DNA is TGTGCCAGCAGACGGACATTGGGCTACGAGCAGTACTTC.

The rearrangement joins TRBV7-3 to TRBJ2-7; TRBD2 is a possible D gene (6 bases). Germline V lookup: CDR1 SGHTA, CDR2 FQGTGA. The V end lost 5 bases, the J end lost 5 bases, and 13 bases lay between the germline ends. The CDR3 consists of 13 residues. CDR3 nucleotide sequence: TGTGCCAGCAGCCCGCGCCGCGGGGACGAGCAGTACTTC. Amino acids: CASSPRRGDEQYF. Full variable domain (outside the CDR3, taken from reference TRBV7-3 and TRBJ2-7): GAGVSQTPSNKVTEKGKYVELRCDPISGHTALYWYRQSLGQGPEFLIYFQGTGAADDSGLPNDRFFAVRPEGSVSTLKIQRTERGDSAVYLCASSPRRGDEQYFGPGTRLTVT.

The chain has TRBV6-2 or TRBV6-3 and TRBJ2-3; D may be TRBD2 (6 bases). This CDR3 spans 16 amino acids. The V and J ends lost 6 bases and 4 bases respectively, with 20 bases between them. Germline V lookup: CDR1 MNHEY, CDR2 SVGEGT. This chain's CDR3 is CASSSWGGAQADTQYF. The CDR3 coding sequence is TGTGCCAGCAGCTCCTGGGGAGGAGCGCAGGCAGATACGCAGTATTTT.

The V call is TRBV28, the J call TRBJ1-2; no firm D call. From germline, CDR1 is MDHEN and CDR2 SYDVKM. V lost 8 bases to trimming and J lost 4 bases, with 14 bases between them. This CDR3 region has 13 residues. The CDR3 spells CASSSAGIYGYTF. The CDR3 DNA reads as TGTGCCAGCTCCTCTGCGGGTATCTATGGCTACACCTTC.

This clonotype has only one observation. The rearrangement joins TRBV4-1 to TRBJ2-5; 8 bases map to TRBD2. CDR1 is MGHRA, CDR2 YSYEKL, per germline. V shed 0 bases, J shed 2 bases, and the junction held 8 bases outside the gene matches. The CDR3 totals 17 residues. As DNA, the CDR3 is TGCGCCAGCAGCCAAGATTGGGCGCGGGGGGTTCAAGAGACCCAGTACTTC. Its protein is CASSQDWARGVQETQYF.

The J gene is TRBJ2-3, the V gene TRBV9; TRBD1 agrees at 7 bases. V dropped 1 base and J dropped 2; count of bases not matched to a gene: 4. CDR3 length: 15 amino acids. Germline V gives CDR1 SGDLS, CDR2 YYNGEE. CDR3 protein: CASSVRGRHTDTQYF. In DNA, the CDR3 is TGTGCCAGCAGCGTAAGGGGGCGACACACAGATACGCAGTATTTT.

This clonotype was picked up one time. V usage is TRBV28 and J usage is TRBJ2-6, with no clear D. V dropped 5 bases and J dropped 4 bases, with 6 bases sitting between them. CDR3 length equals 13 residues. Per germline, CDR1 MDHEN and CDR2 SYDVKM. CDR3 coding DNA: TGTGCCAGCAGTGATCTCGGGGCCAACGTCCTGACTTTC. Encoded protein: CASSDLGANVLTF.